Each of the 26 T cell receptor beta chains below was sequenced from the same sample in a study of cytomegalovirus exposure and HLA in healthy donors. The assay was immunoSEQ multiplex PCR, and TCRdb's table has in-frame clones only and misses some. In the table there are about 160,000 clones, approximately 90% of which are singletons. Sequencing input: PBMCs. All receptors derive from a man between 18 and 29 years old in good health and CMV-seronegative.

The gene calls are TRBV27 and TRBJ2-1; 8 nucleotides match TRBD2. This CDR3 comprises 13 residues. The V gene end was trimmed by 6 bases and the J gene end by 9 bases; junction bases not matched to a gene: 7. CDR1 MNHEY and CDR2 SMNVEV come from the germline V gene (reference sequence). CDR3 in DNA: TGTGCCAGCAGCCTGGGACTAGACAGTGAGCAGTTCTTC. As protein: CASSLGLDSEQFF.

J is TRBJ1-2 and V is TRBV12-5; perhaps TRBD1 as D (5 bases). CDR1 and CDR2 from the germline V gene are LGHNT and FRNRAP. CDR3 length: 15 residues. The V end lost 4 bases, the J end lost 5 bases, and 17 bases lay between the germline ends. The CDR3 loop reads CASGSGDRKGYGYTF. In DNA, the CDR3 is TGTGCTAGTGGTTCAGGAGACAGAAAAGGGTATGGCTACACCTTC. The entire variable domain, with the rest obtained from reference TRBV12-5 and TRBJ1-2, is as follows: DARVTQTPRHKVTEMGQEVTMRCQPILGHNTVFWYRQTMMQGLELLAYFRNRAPLDDSGMPKDRFSAEMPDATLATLKIQPSEPRDSAVYFCASGSGDRKGYGYTFGSGTRLTVV.

The chain recombines TRBV5-6 with TRBJ2-7, with a weak D call TRBD2 (7 bases). The V gene lost 4 bases and the J gene lost 6 bases, with 17 bases spanning the gap. The CDR3 runs 14 residues. Germline assignment: CDR1 SGHDT and CDR2 YYEEEE. In nucleotides, the CDR3 is TGTGCCAGCAGCCAAAGGGGGGGCAGCCGCGAGCAGTACGTC. This translates into CASSQRGGSREQYV.

The chain couples TRBV10-2 to TRBJ1-4; a weak D match, TRBD1 (6 bases). The CDR3 is 15 amino acids. CDR1 is WSHSY and CDR2 is SAAADI in the germline V gene. Between the trimmed V and J ends, which lost 2 bases and 6 bases, there was a span of 13 bases. This CDR3 is CASSEGGGRDEKLFF. The CDR3 nucleotides read TGCGCCAGCAGTGAGGGGGGGGGCAGGGATGAAAAACTGTTTTTT.

This chain uses TRBV6-1 with TRBJ1-2; 7 bases are a match to TRBD1. The germline V gene has CDR1 MNHNS and CDR2 SASEGT. The CDR3 is made up of 14 amino acids. V was pared by 2 bases and J by 8 bases, with 8 bases of the junction left unmatched. CDR3 region: CASSENWTGGGYTF. The CDR3 nucleotides read TGTGCCAGCAGTGAAAATTGGACAGGCGGGGGCTACACCTTC.

The rearrangement joins TRBV11-2 to TRBJ2-5; tentative D call: TRBD2 (5 bases). The V gene's germline CDR1 is SGHAT and CDR2 FQNNGV. This CDR3 region has 13 residues. The ends were cut back, 5 bases at V and 3 bases at J, with 10 bases in the middle. The CDR3: CASSPGREETQYF. The CDR3 coding sequence is TGTGCCAGCAGCCCCGGGCGGGAAGAGACCCAGTACTTC. The whole variable domain, remainder taken from reference TRBV11-2 and TRBJ2-5, is EAGVAQSPRYKIIEKRQSVAFWCNPISGHATLYWYQQILGQGPKLLIQFQNNGVVDDSQLPKDRFSAERLKGVDSTLKIQPAKLEDSAVYLCASSPGREETQYFGPGTRLLVL.

The rearrangement uses TRBV5-1 and TRBJ2-6, with TRBD2 as a possible D gene (6 bases). Trimming shortened V by 9 bases and J by 4 bases, and 14 bases separated the two germline ends. Germline V lookup: CDR1 SGHRS, CDR2 YFSETQ. CDR3 length: 14 residues. CDR3 sequence: CATRTGAGANVLTF. CDR3 coding DNA: TGCGCCACCCGGACGGGAGCCGGGGCCAACGTCCTGACTTTC.

CDR3 in DNA: TGCGCCAGCACCTCCGGACTAGCGGAAGCCTACGAGCAGTACTTC. As protein: CASTSGLAEAYEQYF. The chain combines TRBV5-1 with TRBJ2-7; 10 bases match TRBD2. CDR3 size: 15 residues. The germline V gene has CDR1 SGHRS and CDR2 YFSETQ. The V and J ends lost 6 bases and 2 bases, in that order; junction bases with no gene match: 8.

This clone showed up just once. The chain recombines TRBV7-8 with TRBJ1-3, with D tentatively TRBD1 (5 bases). CDR3 size: 16 residues. Per germline, CDR1 SGHVS and CDR2 FQNEAQ. Trimming took off 2 bases at V and 2 bases at J, with 13 bases between the two ends. This CDR3 reads CASSLRQTLTGNTIYF. In DNA form, the CDR3 reads TGTGCCAGCAGCTTACGACAGACCCTGACTGGAAACACCATATATTTT.

CDR3 protein: CASSESALLDTEAFF. CDR3 sequence (DNA): TGCGCCAGCAGTGAGTCTGCGTTGTTGGACACTGAAGCTTTCTTT. The V gene is TRBV10-1, the J gene TRBJ1-1; D uncertain. The germline V and J ends were trimmed by 0 bases and 3 bases, with 11 bases remaining between them. Germline CDR1 and CDR2: WNHNN and SYGVQD (reference sequence). CDR3 length: 15 amino acids.

This chain connects TRBV13 to TRBJ1-3, with D uncertain. The CDR3 has 14 residues. Germline CDR1 reads PRHDT; CDR2 reads FYEKMQ (reference sequence). Between the trimmed V and J ends, which lost 2 bases and 2 bases, there was a span of 7 bases. CDR3 coding DNA: TGTGCCAGCAGCTTAAACGGGGCTGGAAACACCATATATTTT. Protein sequence: CASSLNGAGNTIYF.

The chain employs TRBV2 and TRBJ2-7; D gene unclear. V lost 5 bases, J lost 8 bases, and 16 bases lay in between. The CDR3 runs 13 residues. The germline V gene encodes CDR1 SNHLY and CDR2 FYNNEI. For the CDR3, the DNA is TGTGCCAGCAGTCTTTTTGGGCTACGCAAGCAGTACTTC. Translating it yields CASSLFGLRKQYF.

V and J are TRBV5-1 and TRBJ1-1, with TRBD1 matching 8 bases. The V gene end was trimmed by 5 bases and the J gene end by 4 bases; junction bases not matched to a gene: 7. Germline V gene sequence: CDR1 SGHRS, CDR2 YFSETQ. The CDR3 consists of 14 residues. The CDR3 sequence: CASRTGAGGTEAFF. CDR3 DNA sequence: TGCGCCAGCAGGACAGGGGCTGGTGGCACTGAAGCTTTCTTT.

The genes are TRBV10-2 and TRBJ2-7; 9 bases are shared with TRBD1. The ends lost 4 bases at V and 1 base at J; junction bases unmatched: 11. The CDR3 sequence is 17 residues long. Germline-derived CDR1 and CDR2 are WSHSY and SAAADI. The CDR3 DNA is TGCGCCAGCAGTGGATCCCGTCGGACAGGGGCTTCCTACGAGCAGTACTTC. Encoded protein: CASSGSRRTGASYEQYF.

Only one count was recorded for this clone. The rearrangement joins TRBV9 to TRBJ1-1; D ambiguous. The CDR3 runs to 14 residues. Trimming took 0 bases from V and 5 from J, leaving 11 bases between them. Germline V gene sequence: CDR1 SGDLS, CDR2 YYNGEE. The CDR3 reads CASSVGGPRTEAFF. CDR3 sequence (DNA): TGTGCCAGCAGCGTAGGAGGGCCCCGGACTGAAGCTTTCTTT.

The chain recombines TRBV7-9 with TRBJ2-1; TRBD1 matches at 9 bases. CDR3 size: 16 residues. V was clipped by 5 bases and J by 2 bases; unmatched bases: 7. The germline V gene has CDR1 SEHNR and CDR2 FQNEAQ (reference sequence). The CDR3 DNA reads TGTGCCAGCAGCGGTACAGGGGGCACCGCCTACAATGAGCAGTTCTTC. Translation: CASSGTGGTAYNEQFF.

The V gene is TRBV10-1, the J gene TRBJ1-1; no definite D call. CDR1 is WNHNN and CDR2 is SYGVQD in the germline V gene (reference sequence). The CDR3 totals 15 residues. V was clipped by 2 bases and J by 1 base, with 11 bases between them. CDR3 nucleotides: TGCGCCAGCAGTGAGAGGCGGAGGACGAACACTGAAGCTTTCTTT. Translation gives CASSERRRTNTEAFF.

This clone was seen a single time. This chain uses TRBV2 with TRBJ1-6; D gene unclear. The length of the CDR3 is 15 residues. The germline V gene encodes CDR1 SNHLY and CDR2 FYNNEI. V was trimmed by 6 bases and J by 8 bases, leaving 17 bases between them. This chain's CDR3 is CASSDSDKAYSPLHF. The CDR3 nucleotides read TGTGCCAGCAGCGATAGCGACAAGGCCTATTCACCCCTCCACTTT.

The sample holds one count of this clone. This chain links TRBV28 with TRBJ1-3; 7 bases agree with TRBD1. Germline trimming cut 4 bases from V and 3 bases from J; bases unmatched to any gene: 6. This CDR3 has 15 amino acids. Germline lookup yields CDR1 MDHEN and CDR2 SYDVKM. The CDR3 DNA is TGTGCCAGCAGTTCGCCTGGGACAGTTGGAAACACCATATATTTT. Translated: CASSSPGTVGNTIYF.

The chain uses TRBV5-1 and TRBJ2-2; the D gene is possibly TRBD2 (5 bases). Trimming left V 7 bases short and J 7 bases short, with 17 bases between. Per germline, CDR1 SGHRS and CDR2 YFSETQ. The CDR3 is made up of 14 amino acids. CDR3 region: CASAVPGFVGELFF. In nucleotides, the CDR3 is TGCGCCAGCGCCGTTCCGGGGTTTGTCGGGGAGCTGTTTTTT.

The chain recombines TRBV19 with TRBJ1-5; a weak D match, TRBD1 (5 bases). The CDR3 totals 20 residues. Trimming removed 6 bases from V and 5 bases from J, with 32 bases in between. Germline loops: CDR1 LNHDA, CDR2 SQIVND (reference sequence). CDR3 nucleotides: TGTGCCAGTAGCAAAAGCCCAATCTCGACCCTGACAGTTGTGTATCAGCCCCAGCATTTT. Translation gives CASSKSPISTLTVVYQPQHF.

This chain joins TRBV11-2 and TRBJ2-7, with D perhaps TRBD1 (6 bases). Germline V gives CDR1 SGHAT, CDR2 FQNNGV. There are 15 residues in the CDR3. V was pared by 0 bases and J by 1 base, with 10 bases between. The CDR3 reads CASSLEGARSYEQYF. CDR3 in DNA: TGTGCCAGCAGCTTAGAGGGGGCGCGGTCCTACGAGCAGTACTTC.

CDR3 coding DNA: TGCGCCAGCAGAAGGGACAGCCAGAACACTGAAGCTTTCTTT. It encodes CASRRDSQNTEAFF. The chain links TRBV5-1 to TRBJ1-1, with 7 nucleotides matching TRBD1. The germline CDR1 and CDR2 sequences are SGHRS and YFSETQ. The CDR3 consists of 14 residues. The V and J ends lost 5 bases and 1 base, in that order; junction bases with no gene match: 5.

This chain joins TRBV10-3 and TRBJ2-7, with TRBD1 matching 7 bases. The CDR3 runs to 14 residues. V shed 2 bases, J shed 5 bases, and the junction held 6 bases outside the gene matches. In germline, CDR1 is ENHRY, CDR2 SYGVKD. The DNA of the CDR3 is TGTGCCATCAGTGAGGACAGGGAAAAGGACGAGCAGTACTTC. It codes for CAISEDREKDEQYF.

The J gene is TRBJ1-2, the V gene TRBV4-1; D gene ambiguous. Germline assignment: CDR1 MGHRA and CDR2 YSYEKL. The CDR3 extends over 17 amino acids. V was clipped by 0 bases and J by 7 bases, with 21 bases between them. CDR3 DNA sequence: TGCGCCAGCAGCCAAGACCGACTAATGGGGAGGGTAGGTGGCTACACCTTC. Its protein product is CASSQDRLMGRVGGYTF.

CDR3 loop: CASGYETGGTYNEQFF. CDR3 bases: TGTGCCAGCGGGTATGAGACAGGGGGCACCTACAATGAGCAGTTCTTC. The chain links TRBV25-1 to TRBJ2-1; 10 positions match TRBD1. The CDR3 has 16 amino acids. From germline, CDR1 is MGHDK and CDR2 SYGVNS. Trimming at V came to 8 bases and at J to 2 bases, leaving 9 bases not matched to a gene.